Listed here is a single TCR beta chain. Its antigen is currently unknown. The data were taken from a study of cytomegalovirus exposure and HLA in healthy donors. Notes on the study in general: In a later analysis, TCR beta V- and J-gene trimming showed a link to a missense DCLRE1C variant. Most TCR beta V segments were productive about 90% or about 30% of the time in an earlier analysis.

Primers included in the PCR were 60 Vbeta and 13 Jbeta primers. Clones were sequenced by immunoSEQ multiplex PCR, and TCRdb holds only the in-frame ones, with some missing. This sample has over 150,000 clones; around 88% occur once, and the top ten carry 0.85% to 1%. The sequencing input was PBMCs. The sequence came from a woman aged 30 to 39 in good health and CMV-seronegative.

CDR3 in DNA: TGTGCCAGCAGTTTTGGGGGGGACCACACAGATACGCAGTATTTT. It codes for CASSFGGDHTDTQYF. The rearrangement links TRBV28 to TRBJ2-3; 7 bases fit TRBD2. V shed 3 bases and J 2 bases; nucleotides not matched to a gene: 5. Germline CDR1 is MDHEN and CDR2 is SYDVKM. The CDR3 contains 15 residues.